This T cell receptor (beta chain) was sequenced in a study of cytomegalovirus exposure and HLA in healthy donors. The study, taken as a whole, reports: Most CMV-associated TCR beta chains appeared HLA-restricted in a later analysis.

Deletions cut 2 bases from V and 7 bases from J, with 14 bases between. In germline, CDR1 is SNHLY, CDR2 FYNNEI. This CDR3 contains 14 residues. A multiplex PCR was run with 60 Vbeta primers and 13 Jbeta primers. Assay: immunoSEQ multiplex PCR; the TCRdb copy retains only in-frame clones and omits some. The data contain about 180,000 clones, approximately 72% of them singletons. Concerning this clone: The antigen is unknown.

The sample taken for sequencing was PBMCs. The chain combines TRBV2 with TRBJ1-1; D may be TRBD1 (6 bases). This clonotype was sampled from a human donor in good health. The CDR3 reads CASSELTGKLEAFF. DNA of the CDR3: TGTGCCAGCAGTGAACTCACAGGGAAACTTGAAGCTTTCTTT.